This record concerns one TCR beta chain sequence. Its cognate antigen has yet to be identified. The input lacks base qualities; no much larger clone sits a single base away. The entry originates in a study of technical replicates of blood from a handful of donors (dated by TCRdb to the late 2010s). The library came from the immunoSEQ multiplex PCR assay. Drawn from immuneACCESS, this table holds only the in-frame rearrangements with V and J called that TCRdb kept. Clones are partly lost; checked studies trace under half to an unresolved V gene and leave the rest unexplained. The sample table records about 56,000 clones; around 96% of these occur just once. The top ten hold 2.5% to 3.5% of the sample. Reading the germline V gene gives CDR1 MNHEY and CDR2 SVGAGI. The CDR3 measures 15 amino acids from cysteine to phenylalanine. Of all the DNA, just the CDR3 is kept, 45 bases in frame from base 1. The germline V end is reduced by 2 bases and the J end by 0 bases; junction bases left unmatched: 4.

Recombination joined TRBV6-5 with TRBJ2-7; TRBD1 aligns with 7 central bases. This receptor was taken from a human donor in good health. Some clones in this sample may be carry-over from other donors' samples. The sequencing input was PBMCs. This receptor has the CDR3 CASSYPGTASYEQYF. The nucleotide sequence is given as TGTGCCAGCAGTTACCCCGGGACAGCCTCCTACGAGCAGTACTTC.